The 32 T cell receptor beta chains below come from one sample, sequenced in a study of blood T cell repertoires in COVID-19. The method was immunoSEQ multiplex PCR; TCRdb's version includes in-frame clones alone and lacks a portion of them. Of around 190,000 clones in the sample, about 88% were seen once. Material: peripheral blood. These receptors came from a man between 18 and 29 years old with active or convalescent COVID-19.

The chain recombines TRBV5-1 with TRBJ2-3; TRBD2 matches at 9 bases. Germline lookup yields CDR1 SGHRS and CDR2 YFSETQ. The CDR3 is 14 amino acids. With V trimmed by 4 bases and J by 5 bases, 5 bases remained unmatched. Written as DNA, the CDR3 is TGCGCCAGCAGCGGGCTAGCGGGAAGAGATACGCAGTATTTT. Protein: CASSGLAGRDTQYF. The whole variable domain, filled in from reference TRBV5-1 and TRBJ2-3, reads KAGVTQTPRYLIKTRGQQVTLSCSPISGHRSVSWYQQTPGQGLQFLFEYFSETQRNKGNFPGRFSGRQFSNSRSEMNVSTLELGDSALYLCASSGLAGRDTQYFGPGTRLTVL.

This chain uses TRBV27 with TRBJ1-2, with D possibly TRBD1 on 5 matching bases. CDR1 and CDR2 from the germline V gene are MNHEY and SMNVEV (reference sequence). CDR3 length: 15 residues. V was trimmed by 5 bases and J by 3 bases, leaving 16 bases between them. The CDR3: CASSRGHSSHYGYTF. CDR3 bases: TGTGCCAGCAGTAGAGGACATTCTTCCCACTATGGCTACACCTTC.

The V and J genes are TRBV4-1 and TRBJ2-1; D is unresolved. The CDR3 is 15 amino acids. Per germline, CDR1 MGHRA and CDR2 YSYEKL. V gave up 0 bases and J gave up 3 bases, with 9 bases separating them. The CDR3 DNA follows: TGCGCCAGCAGCCAAGATGCAGCAGGCTACAATGAGCAGTTCTTC. Protein product: CASSQDAAGYNEQFF.

V usage is TRBV7-9 and J usage is TRBJ1-4; tentatively, D is TRBD1 (6 bases). The CDR3 loop spans 13 amino acids. Germline V gene data show CDR1 as SEHNR and CDR2 as FQNEAQ (reference sequence). Trimming left V 4 bases short and J 8 bases short, with 11 bases between. CDR3 DNA: TGTGCCAGCAGCTCCGCTAGGGGGGAAAAACTGTTTTTT. It is translated as CASSSARGEKLFF.

The V call is TRBV3-1 (or the pseudogene TRBV3-2), the J call TRBJ1-2, with a possible D match to TRBD1 (6 bases). Germline V gene data show CDR1 as LGHDT and CDR2 as YNNKEL (reference sequence). V was shortened by 4 bases and J by 4 bases, with 10 bases between the two germline ends. This CDR3 comprises 13 residues. Here the CDR3 DNA reads TGTGCCAGCAGCCCACAGGGTCCCTATGGCTACACCTTC. Translating it yields CASSPQGPYGYTF.

The chain uses TRBV2 and TRBJ2-5; TRBD2 aligns across 7 bases. This CDR3 contains 14 residues. Trimming removed 7 bases from V and 2 bases from J; junction bases left unmatched: 7. Germline V gene sequence: CDR1 SNHLY, CDR2 FYNNEI. The CDR3 protein is CASNHGRGQETQYF. The CDR3 nucleotides are TGTGCCAGCAACCATGGGAGGGGTCAAGAGACCCAGTACTTC. The full variable domain, with the rest looked up from reference TRBV2 and TRBJ2-5, is EPEVTQTPSHQVTQMGQEVILRCVPISNHLYFYWYRQILGQKVEFLVSFYNNEISEKSEIFDDQFSVERPDGSNFTLKIRSTKLEDSAMYFCASNHGRGQETQYFGPGTRLLVL.

This clone was observed a few times. The chain employs TRBV11-2 and TRBJ1-5; the match to TRBD1 covers 8 bases. From germline, CDR1 is SGHAT and CDR2 FQNNGV. This CDR3 has 15 amino acids. V dropped 3 bases and J dropped 4; count of bases not matched to a gene: 5. The CDR3 region has the DNA TGTGCCAGCAGCTTGGGGACAGGTGGAAATCAGCCCCAGCATTTT. Translation: CASSLGTGGNQPQHF.

The chain employs TRBV19 and TRBJ1-2, with TRBD1 matching 7 bases. This CDR3 region has 14 residues. Germline-derived CDR1 and CDR2 are LNHDA and SQIVND (reference sequence). V dropped 10 bases and J dropped 6; count of bases not matched to a gene: 14. CDR3 loop: CAIREKGALDGYTF. As DNA, the CDR3 is TGTGCCATCCGGGAGAAGGGGGCCTTAGATGGCTACACCTTC.

The sample holds a few counts of this clone. V usage is TRBV14 and J usage is TRBJ2-4; D uncertain. The CDR3 extends over 16 amino acids. Trimming pared 1 base from V and 6 bases from J, leaving 16 bases between. Per germline, CDR1 SGHDN and CDR2 FVKESK. CDR3 region: CASSQGTGRSTNIQYF. CDR3 bases: TGTGCCAGCAGCCAAGGAACGGGTCGGTCGACAAACATTCAGTACTTC.

The chain is built from TRBV30 and TRBJ1-3, with 9 bases that match TRBD1. CDR1 and CDR2 (germline): GTSNPN, SVGIG (reference sequence). V shed 1 base and J 8 bases; nucleotides not matched to a gene: 12. This CDR3 spans 16 amino acids. This CDR3 is CAWSGSRTGVGDTIYF. The CDR3 bases are TGTGCCTGGAGTGGCTCTCGGACAGGGGTGGGAGACACCATATATTTT.

This chain uses TRBV30 with TRBJ1-1; TRBD1 matches 8 bases. CDR3 length equals 13 residues. Unmatched junction bases numbered 3, after V lost 5 bases and J lost 1 base. CDR1 is GTSNPN, CDR2 SVGIG, per germline (reference sequence). The CDR3 DNA sequence: TGTGCCTGGTCTACAGGGGGGAACACTGAAGCTTTCTTT. Encoded protein: CAWSTGGNTEAFF. Full variable domain (remainder filled in from reference TRBV30 and TRBJ1-1): SQTIHQWPATLVQPVGSPLSLECTVEGTSNPNLYWYRQAAGRGLQLLFYSVGIGQISSEVPQNLSASRPQDRQFILSSKKLLLSDSGFYLCAWSTGGNTEAFFGQGTRLTVV.

In the case of this clone: The sample carries other DNA sequences with the same CDR3. V gene TRBV5-4 combines with J gene TRBJ2-7, with a weak D call TRBD2 (6 bases). Trimming removed 5 bases at V and 1 base at J, with 13 bases between. CDR1 is SGHNT and CDR2 is YYREEE in the germline V gene (reference sequence). CDR3 length: 14 residues. The chain's CDR3 is CASSSTSGSYEQYF. The CDR3 DNA reads as TGTGCCAGCAGTTCGACTAGTGGTTCCTACGAGCAGTACTTC.

The chain uses TRBV7-2 and TRBJ2-1; 8 bases line up with TRBD1. The junction had 3 bases not matched to a gene; V was cut back by 2 bases and J by 6 bases. This CDR3 has 14 residues. Germline V gives CDR1 SGHTA, CDR2 FQGNSA. This CDR3 is CASSLLRGLNEQFF. The CDR3 DNA sequence: TGTGCCAGCAGCTTACTCAGGGGGCTCAATGAGCAGTTCTTC.

The chain recombines TRBV5-6 with TRBJ2-5; a possible D gene is TRBD2 (7 bases). V was clipped by 2 bases and J by 5 bases, with 22 bases between them. The germline CDR1 and CDR2 sequences are SGHDT and YYEEEE. There are 17 residues in the CDR3. The CDR3 is CASSFIFPDRAGETQYF. DNA of the CDR3: TGTGCCAGCAGCTTCATTTTCCCGGACAGAGCGGGGGAGACCCAGTACTTC.

This sequence joins TRBV7-2 and TRBJ2-1, with D unclear. The CDR3 spans 13 residues. The germline gives CDR1 SGHTA, CDR2 FQGNSA. With 0 bases removed from V and 4 bases from J, the gap between germline ends came to 4 bases. CDR3 bases: TGTGCCAGCAGCTTAGCCCGTTACAATGAGCAGTTCTTC. Translated, it gives CASSLARYNEQFF.

Turning to this clone: The same CDR3 is also encoded by other DNA sequences in this sample. The chain combines TRBV7-3 with TRBJ1-1; D is perhaps TRBD1 (5 bases). The V gene lost 4 bases and the J gene lost 1 base, with 7 bases spanning the gap. CDR1 is SGHTA and CDR2 is FQGTGA in the germline V gene. The CDR3 totals 13 residues. DNA of the CDR3: TGTGCCAGCAGCTCCCAGGGGAACACTGAAGCTTTCTTT. Protein product: CASSSQGNTEAFF. The full variable domain, its missing parts supplied by reference TRBV7-3 and TRBJ1-1, is GAGVSQTPSNKVTEKGKYVELRCDPISGHTALYWYRQSLGQGPEFLIYFQGTGAADDSGLPNDRFFAVRPEGSVSTLKIQRTERGDSAVYLCASSSQGNTEAFFGQGTRLTVV.

The rearrangement links TRBV27 to TRBJ2-2, with D maybe TRBD2 (6 bases). CDR1 and CDR2 (germline): MNHEY, SMNVEV (reference sequence). This CDR3 spans 16 amino acids. V was clipped by 1 base and J by 7 bases, with 16 bases between them. The CDR3 nucleotides read TGTGCCAGCAGTTTATTCCGCCCGGGAGAAGGCGGGGAGCTGTTTTTT. Its protein product is CASSLFRPGEGGELFF.

The V call is TRBV9, the J call TRBJ2-7; 8 bases are shared with TRBD1. The germline V gene encodes CDR1 SGDLS and CDR2 YYNGEE. The CDR3 runs 15 residues. V was clipped by 0 bases and J by 5 bases; unmatched bases: 7. The CDR3 spells CASSVGGRGPDEQYF. For the CDR3, the DNA is TGTGCCAGCAGCGTAGGTGGCAGGGGGCCCGACGAGCAGTACTTC.

This clone turned up a few times. The V and J genes are TRBV27 and TRBJ2-1; 7 bases are a match to TRBD1. The V gene's germline CDR1 is MNHEY and CDR2 SMNVEV (reference sequence). With 1 base clipped from V and 7 bases from J, the junction kept 1 base outside the gene matches. The CDR3 totals 13 residues. CDR3 amino acids: CASSLLQGNEQFF. Written as DNA, the CDR3 is TGTGCCAGCAGTTTATTACAGGGGAATGAGCAGTTCTTC.

The V gene is TRBV19, the J gene TRBJ2-1; D is perhaps TRBD1 (6 bases). The CDR3 length is 11 residues. CDR1 and CDR2 (germline): LNHDA, SQIVND (reference sequence). Trimming removed 6 bases at V and 11 bases at J, with 11 bases between. This chain's CDR3 is CASSIQGKQFF. In DNA, the CDR3 is TGTGCCAGTAGCATACAGGGTAAGCAGTTCTTC.

The chain uses TRBV10-2 and TRBJ2-7; TRBD1 aligns across 9 bases. V gave up 6 bases and J gave up 3 bases; unmatched junction bases: 12. This CDR3 has 16 residues. CDR1 is WSHSY, CDR2 SAAADI, per germline. CDR3 region: CASSNYTGTGNYEQYF. DNA of the CDR3: TGCGCCAGCAGCAACTACACCGGGACAGGGAACTACGAGCAGTACTTC.

The chain employs TRBV5-1 and TRBJ2-1; D not resolved. Trimming pared 3 bases from V and 6 bases from J, leaving 16 bases between. Per germline, CDR1 SGHRS and CDR2 YFSETQ. This CDR3 spans 15 amino acids. The CDR3 region is CASSSPTSRSNEQFF. The CDR3 DNA reads as TGCGCCAGCAGCTCCCCCACTTCCCGTTCCAATGAGCAGTTCTTC. Full variable domain (rest looked up from reference TRBV5-1 and TRBJ2-1): KAGVTQTPRYLIKTRGQQVTLSCSPISGHRSVSWYQQTPGQGLQFLFEYFSETQRNKGNFPGRFSGRQFSNSRSEMNVSTLELGDSALYLCASSSPTSRSNEQFFGPGTRLTVL.

This chain links TRBV11-3 with TRBJ1-1; no firm D call. The CDR3 has 13 residues. Germline values: CDR1 SGHNT, CDR2 YENEEA. V was trimmed by 2 bases and J by 1 base, leaving 5 bases between them. The CDR3 spells CASSLFGNTEAFF. The CDR3 coding sequence is TGTGCCAGCAGCTTATTCGGGAACACTGAAGCTTTCTTT.

This chain joins TRBV6-5 and TRBJ2-1; D is uncertain. The ends were cut back, 0 bases at V and 5 bases at J, with 8 bases in the middle. CDR1 and CDR2 from the germline V gene are MNHEY and SVGAGI. This CDR3 spans 14 amino acids. The CDR3 DNA reads TGTGCCAGCAGTTACTCGAGTACTCACAATGAGCAGTTCTTC. This codes for CASSYSSTHNEQFF.

V usage is TRBV6-1 and J usage is TRBJ2-4; D possibly corresponds to TRBD2 (6 bases). Germline V gene data show CDR1 as MNHNS and CDR2 as SASEGT. CDR3 length: 16 residues. Trimming took off 1 base at V and 1 base at J, with 11 bases between the two ends. The CDR3 nucleotides read TGTGCCAGCAGTGAAGTCGGAGGGCCGGCCAAAAACATTCAGTACTTC. Translating it yields CASSEVGGPAKNIQYF.

This clone was counted once. The chain couples TRBV9 to TRBJ2-2; tentatively, D is TRBD2 (8 bases). This CDR3 contains 19 residues. Germline CDR1 is SGDLS and CDR2 is YYNGEE. Trimming removed 3 bases at V and 8 bases at J, with 29 bases between. In nucleotides, the CDR3 is TGTGCCAGCAGCGAGTATACAGGGGCGAGCGGGAGTAAACCTGGGGAGCTGTTTTTT. This gives the protein CASSEYTGASGSKPGELFF.

The chain combines TRBV5-5 with TRBJ2-6, with 13 nucleotides matching TRBD2. CDR3 size: 19 residues. Trimming took 4 bases from V and 0 from J; bases not matched to a gene: 7. Germline values: CDR1 SGHKS, CDR2 YYEKEE (reference sequence). CDR3 residues: CASSLGLAGSHSGANVLTF. For the CDR3, the DNA is TGTGCCAGCAGCCTGGGACTAGCGGGATCCCACTCTGGGGCCAACGTCCTGACTTTC.

V usage is TRBV2 and J usage is TRBJ2-3, with D possibly being TRBD1 (6 bases). This CDR3 is built from 15 residues. Germline loops: CDR1 SNHLY, CDR2 FYNNEI. V shed 6 bases and J shed 7 bases, with 20 bases lying between them. CDR3 in amino acids: CASRGAREKQYTQYF. Written as DNA, the CDR3 is TGTGCCAGCAGGGGGGCGAGGGAGAAGCAGTATACGCAGTATTTT.

The chain couples TRBV29-1 to TRBJ1-2, with 7 bases fitting TRBD1. The V gene end was trimmed by 4 bases and the J gene end by 8 bases; junction bases not matched to a gene: 10. This CDR3 region has 13 residues. The V gene's germline CDR1 is SQVTM and CDR2 ANQGSEA. The CDR3 DNA reads as TGCAGCGTTGGGGACAGCGCTTACGAGGGCTACACCTTC. Protein sequence: CSVGDSAYEGYTF.

This chain uses TRBV12-3 or TRBV12-4 with TRBJ1-1; 12 nucleotides align to TRBD1. Losses at the gene ends were 5 bases for V and 11 bases for J; bases not matched to a gene: 6. The CDR3 contains 13 residues. The DNA for the CDR3 is TGTGCCAGCAGTCGGGGACAGGGGGCTTTTGCTTTCTTT. Its protein product is CASSRGQGAFAFF.

J is TRBJ2-1 and V is TRBV7-2; 12 nucleotides match TRBD1. The V gene end was trimmed by 5 bases and the J gene end by 8 bases; junction bases not matched to a gene: 10. Germline V lookup: CDR1 SGHTA, CDR2 FQGNSA. The CDR3 runs to 16 residues. The DNA for the CDR3 is TGTGCCAGCAGCGCCGCCGGGACAGGGGGCTATTATGAGCAGTTCTTC. As protein: CASSAAGTGGYYEQFF.

This clone was seen ten or more times. This chain uses TRBV7-3 with TRBJ2-1; 7 nucleotides match TRBD2. The germline V gene has CDR1 SGHTA and CDR2 FQGTGA. The CDR3 is 15 residues long. J lost 2 bases, V lost 5 bases, and 6 bases had no gene match. As DNA, the CDR3 is TGTGCCAGCAGCACGATAGCGGGTACCTACAATGAGCAGTTCTTC. Translated, it gives CASSTIAGTYNEQFF.